There are many counts of the clone carrying this T cell receptor beta chain. Its antigen is as yet unknown. V lost 3 bases and J 2 bases, leaving 15 bases between the germline ends. Germline CDR1 and CDR2: KGHDR and SFDVKD. This CDR3 has 16 amino acids. This specimen comes from a study of T-cell memory formation after mild COVID-19. TCRdb reprocessed the 5' RACE reads via MiXCR and lists one record per CDR3 protein. The table lists approximately 150,000 distinct CDR3 sequences, 6% to 7% of them singletons. The study's findings and limits: There were some responding clones in pre-infection memory, which suggested that cross-reactive memory had joined.

Sequenced material: PBMCs or a T cell subset sorted from them (not recorded which). The chain combines TRBV24-1 with TRBJ2-5; D is possibly TRBD2 (6 bases). This receptor was taken from an adult woman who had mild COVID-19 (a few samples of this study predate the infection). Cell type and time point are not known. The CDR3 coding sequence is TGTGCCACCAGTGATAGGGCCTTTAGCGGTCAAGAGACCCAGTACTTC. Its protein product is CATSDRAFSGQETQYF.